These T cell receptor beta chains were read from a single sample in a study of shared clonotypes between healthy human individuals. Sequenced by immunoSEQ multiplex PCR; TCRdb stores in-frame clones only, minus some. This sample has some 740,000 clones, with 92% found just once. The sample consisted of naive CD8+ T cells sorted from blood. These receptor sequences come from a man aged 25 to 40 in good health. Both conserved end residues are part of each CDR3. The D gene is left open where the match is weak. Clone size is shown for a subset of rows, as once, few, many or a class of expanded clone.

CDR3nt: TGTGCCAGTAGCCATCCGGGACAGGGCTTAAAAGAAGCTTTCTTT
CDR3aa: CASSHPGQGLKEAFF
v_gene: TRBV19
d_gene: TRBD1
abundance: -
j_gene: TRBJ1-1

CDR3nt: TGTGCCAGCAGTCCCCGGGCAGGAGGGGGCTACGAGCAGTACTTC
CDR3aa: CASSPRAGGGYEQYF
v_gene: TRBV27
d_gene: -
abundance: -
j_gene: TRBJ2-7

CDR3nt: TGTGCCAGCAGCCCTATAGGGGCCGCGGGACTCCTAAAGTACGAGCAGTACTTC
CDR3aa: CASSPIGAAGLLKYEQYF
v_gene: TRBV7-9
d_gene: -
abundance: -
j_gene: TRBJ2-7

CDR3nt: TGTGCCAGCAGCTTGCTAACCGGGGAGCTGTTTTTT
CDR3aa: CASSLLTGELFF
v_gene: TRBV11-2
d_gene: -
abundance: -
j_gene: TRBJ2-2

CDR3nt: TGTGCCAGCAGATTTCAGGGGGCCCAAGAGACCCAGTACTTC
CDR3aa: CASRFQGAQETQYF
v_gene: TRBV5-6
d_gene: TRBD1
abundance: -
j_gene: TRBJ2-5

CDR3nt: TGTGCCAGCTCGGCCGCATCTGATACGCAGTATTTT
CDR3aa: CASSAASDTQYF
v_gene: TRBV18
d_gene: -
abundance: -
j_gene: TRBJ2-3

CDR3nt: TGTGCCAGCAGTCTATCGGGCCAAGCTTTCTTT
CDR3aa: CASSLSGQAFF
v_gene: TRBV25-1
d_gene: -
abundance: few
j_gene: TRBJ1-1

CDR3nt: TGTGCCAGCAGCTTAGCTTCAGGGGCCGGGGAGCTGTTTTTT
CDR3aa: CASSLASGAGELFF
v_gene: TRBV7-8
d_gene: -
abundance: -
j_gene: TRBJ2-2

CDR3nt: TGTGCCTGGAGTCCCCTTGGACTAGCGGGATCCTATGAGCAGTTCTTC
CDR3aa: CAWSPLGLAGSYEQFF
v_gene: TRBV30
d_gene: TRBD2
abundance: once
j_gene: TRBJ2-1

CDR3nt: TGTGCCTGGGGGGACAGGGGAGGACAGCCCCAGCATTTT
CDR3aa: CAWGDRGGQPQHF
v_gene: TRBV30
d_gene: TRBD1
abundance: -
j_gene: TRBJ1-5

CDR3nt: TGTGCCACCAGCAGGGACAGGGGCACTAATGAAAAACTGTTTTTT
CDR3aa: CATSRDRGTNEKLFF
v_gene: TRBV15
d_gene: TRBD1
abundance: -
j_gene: TRBJ1-4

CDR3nt: TGCGCCAGCAGTCACCTACCCGGAGTTTTGGATGAAAAACTGTTTTTT
CDR3aa: CASSHLPGVLDEKLFF
v_gene: TRBV5-1
d_gene: -
abundance: -
j_gene: TRBJ1-4

CDR3nt: TGCGCCAGCAGCTTGGGGACTAGCCTCTACGATGAGCAGTTCTTC
CDR3aa: CASSLGTSLYDEQFF
v_gene: TRBV5-1
d_gene: TRBD2
abundance: once
j_gene: TRBJ2-1

CDR3nt: TGTGCCAGCAGCGTAGGATCGGGACAGAGCTCTGGAAACACCATATATTTT
CDR3aa: CASSVGSGQSSGNTIYF
v_gene: TRBV9
d_gene: TRBD1
abundance: many
j_gene: TRBJ1-3

CDR3nt: TGTGCCAGCAGCTTAGCGCGTCTAGCCAACACCGGGGAGCTGTTTTTT
CDR3aa: CASSLARLANTGELFF
v_gene: TRBV7-2
d_gene: -
abundance: -
j_gene: TRBJ2-2

CDR3nt: TGTGCCAGCAGCTTAGACTCCACCCAGGGGGGTTGG
CDR3aa: CASSLDSTQGGW
v_gene: TRBV7-9
d_gene: -
abundance: -
j_gene: TRBJ2-7